Below are 19 T cell receptor beta chains sequenced from a single sample in a study of blood T cell repertoires in COVID-19. TCRdb keeps only in-frame clones here, not all; method: immunoSEQ multiplex PCR. This table has over 150,000 clones, around 84% appearing once. Sequencing was performed on peripheral blood. All receptors come from a man aged 55 to 70 with COVID-19, enrolled during active disease.

The J gene is TRBJ1-1, the V gene TRBV19, with D possibly matching TRBD1 (6 bases). The CDR3 length is 20 residues. Trimming took 3 bases from V and 1 from J, leaving 27 bases between them. CDR1 is LNHDA, CDR2 SQIVND, per germline (reference sequence). CDR3 nucleotides: TGTGCCAGTAGTATCAGGGGACGGACTCTCTATCCCTTAAAGAACACTGAAGCTTTCTTT. Amino acid sequence: CASSIRGRTLYPLKNTEAFF.

J is TRBJ2-7 and V is TRBV28, with D perhaps matching TRBD1 (6 bases). The CDR3 spans 15 residues. With 6 bases removed from V and 2 bases from J, the gap between germline ends came to 17 bases. Germline values: CDR1 MDHEN, CDR2 SYDVKM. CDR3 residues: CASSPGATHTYEQYF. The CDR3 DNA is TGTGCCAGCAGCCCAGGGGCCACACACACCTACGAGCAGTACTTC. Looking up the rest from reference TRBV28 and TRBJ2-7 gives the full variable domain: DVKVTQSSRYLVKRTGEKVFLECVQDMDHENMFWYRQDPGLGLRLIYFSYDVKMKEKGDIPEGYSVSREKKERFSLILESASTNQTSMYLCASSPGATHTYEQYFGPGTRLTVT.

The V gene is TRBV14, the J gene TRBJ1-5; D is uncertain. The CDR3 has 13 residues. V dropped 3 bases and J dropped 4 bases, with 7 bases sitting between them. Germline lookup yields CDR1 SGHDN and CDR2 FVKESK. The CDR3, as DNA: TGTGCCAGCAGCCAGGCTGTTAATCAGCCCCAGCATTTT. Translating it yields CASSQAVNQPQHF.

This clone is a singleton in its sample. This chain joins TRBV10-3 and TRBJ1-2; maybe TRBD1 (5 bases). This CDR3 comprises 13 residues. Trimming shortened V by 3 bases and J by 8 bases, and 13 bases separated the two germline ends. Germline CDR1 reads ENHRY; CDR2 reads SYGVKD. The CDR3 bases are TGTGCCATCAGTGACGACCCGGGGGGAGGCTACACCTTC. Residues: CAISDDPGGGYTF.

About this clone: Distinct nucleotide sequences in the sample also encode this CDR3. The rearrangement links TRBV6-1 to TRBJ1-3; D might be TRBD1 (5 bases). V dropped 2 bases and J dropped 2 bases, with 7 bases sitting between them. CDR1 is MNHNS, CDR2 SASEGT, per germline. The CDR3 covers 14 residues. This CDR3 is CASSEQGTGNTIYF. The CDR3 nucleotides are TGTGCCAGCAGTGAACAGGGTACTGGAAACACCATATATTTT.

The chain uses TRBV6-1 and TRBJ1-5; no clear D gene. The germline V and J ends were trimmed by 1 base and 3 bases, with 10 bases remaining between them. The V gene's germline CDR1 is MNHNS and CDR2 SASEGT. This CDR3 region has 15 residues. CDR3 amino acids: CASSEVNSFNQPQHF. CDR3 nucleotides: TGTGCCAGCAGTGAAGTAAACAGTTTCAATCAGCCCCAGCATTTT.

The chain uses TRBV11-2 and TRBJ1-5, with 7 bases identical to TRBD1. Trimming cost V 5 bases and J 5 bases; bases outside gene matches: 3. Germline CDR1 reads SGHAT; CDR2 reads FQNNGV. The CDR3 runs 13 residues. CDR3 in amino acids: CASSNDRDQPQHF. DNA of the CDR3: TGTGCCAGCAGCAATGACAGGGATCAGCCCCAGCATTTT.

The chain employs TRBV6-5 and TRBJ2-1; D possibly corresponds to TRBD1 (6 bases). Trimming left V 7 bases short and J 3 bases short, with 16 bases between. The CDR3 contains 15 residues. Germline V lookup: CDR1 MNHEY, CDR2 SVGAGI. In DNA, the CDR3 is TGTGCCAGCACCAAAAGGGGGAGAGGCTACAATGAGCAGTTCTTC. Amino acid sequence: CASTKRGRGYNEQFF.

This clone appeared a few times. The sample has other DNA sequences that encode this CDR3 too. The gene calls are TRBV18 and TRBJ2-5; no firm D call. CDR1 and CDR2 from the germline V gene are KGHSH and LQKENI. This CDR3 has 13 residues. Trimming left V 2 bases short and J 2 bases short, with 6 bases between. The CDR3 bases are TGTGCCAGCTCACCAGGGCTACAAGAGACCCAGTACTTC. This encodes CASSPGLQETQYF.

The V call is TRBV27, the J call TRBJ1-1; 8 bases match TRBD1. This CDR3 is built from 14 residues. In germline, CDR1 is MNHEY, CDR2 SMNVEV (reference sequence). Trimming at V came to 6 bases and at J to 7 bases, leaving 10 bases not matched to a gene. CDR3 sequence: CASSKGSGGGEAFF. CDR3 nucleotide sequence: TGTGCCAGCAGCAAAGGTTCAGGGGGCGGTGAAGCTTTCTTT.

This clone was found once. The chain has TRBV11-2 and TRBJ2-7, with D hard to call. V lost 3 bases, J lost 0 bases, and 18 bases lay in between. The germline gives CDR1 SGHAT, CDR2 FQNNGV. The CDR3 contains 17 residues. CDR3 nucleotides: TGTGCCAGCAGCTTCCAAGCCGACTCCTACTCCTCCTACGAGCAGTACTTC. This codes for CASSFQADSYSSYEQYF.

In its sample, this clone was seen once. V and J are TRBV7-8 and TRBJ1-2; D perhaps matches TRBD1 (6 bases). The CDR3 has 14 residues. Germline CDR1 reads SGHVS; CDR2 reads FQNEAQ. The germline V and J ends were trimmed by 5 bases and 6 bases, with 16 bases remaining between them. This CDR3 reads CASSRSGQPNGYTF. CDR3 in DNA: TGTGCCAGCAGCCGATCAGGACAGCCGAATGGCTACACCTTC.

CDR3 nucleotide sequence: TGTGCCAGCAGCTCAGACAGGGGGGCCCCCTATGGCTACACCTTC. Encoded protein: CASSSDRGAPYGYTF. This chain connects TRBV7-2 to TRBJ1-2; 9 nucleotides agree with TRBD1. The junction had 7 bases not matched to a gene; V was cut back by 4 bases and J by 4 bases. From germline, CDR1 is SGHTA and CDR2 FQGNSA. CDR3 length: 15 residues.

This clone was seen just once. The chain uses TRBV6-2 or TRBV6-3 and TRBJ1-5, with D perhaps TRBD1 (5 bases). Germline V gene lookup returns CDR1 MNHEY and CDR2 SVGEGT. The CDR3 totals 17 residues. V was shortened by 1 base and J by 1 base, with 14 bases between the two germline ends. For the CDR3, the DNA is TGTGCCAGCAGTTACTATGGGAGGGGCAGAAGCAATCAGCCCCAGCATTTT. As protein: CASSYYGRGRSNQPQHF.

The chain employs TRBV3-1 (or the pseudogene TRBV3-2) and TRBJ2-7; D is unresolved. V shed 1 base and J shed 6 bases, with 7 bases lying between them. This CDR3 has 12 amino acids. Per germline, CDR1 LGHDT and CDR2 YNNKEL (reference sequence). Written as DNA, the CDR3 is TGTGCCAGCAGCCAAGTATCGTCCGAGCAGTACTTC. Its translation: CASSQVSSEQYF.

This clone appeared once. The V gene is TRBV6-6, the J gene TRBJ1-1, with a possible D match to TRBD1 (5 bases). The germline gives CDR1 MNHNY, CDR2 SVGAGI (reference sequence). Trimming shortened V by 6 bases and J by 0 bases, and 14 bases separated the two germline ends. The CDR3 is made up of 15 amino acids. The CDR3 sequence: CASRGLSTVNTEAFF. The CDR3, as DNA: TGTGCCAGCAGGGGTCTGTCGACAGTGAACACTGAAGCTTTCTTT.

This clone occurred a few times. In DNA form, the CDR3 reads TGTGCCAGTCGAACAGGTGGACACTCAGGGACTGAAGCTTTCTTT. Amino acids: CASRTGGHSGTEAFF. The chain has TRBV27 and TRBJ1-1, with a weak D call TRBD1 (5 bases). V was pared by 9 bases and J by 5 bases, with 22 bases between. Germline V gene lookup returns CDR1 MNHEY and CDR2 SMNVEV (reference sequence). The CDR3 length is 15 residues.

CDR3 DNA: TGTGCCAGCAGCCAAGATGGCAGGGGACGAATGAATGAAAAACTGTTTTTT. It yields the protein CASSQDGRGRMNEKLFF. The rearrangement links TRBV3-1 (or the pseudogene TRBV3-2) to TRBJ1-4, with a tentative D call TRBD1 (6 bases). Germline V CDR1 and CDR2: LGHDT, YNNKEL (reference sequence). V gave up 0 bases and J gave up 5 bases, with 16 bases separating them. The CDR3 contains 17 residues.

This rearrangement joins TRBV19 to TRBJ2-3, with a weak D call TRBD2 (6 bases). Germline V lookup: CDR1 LNHDA, CDR2 SQIVND (reference sequence). This CDR3 comprises 14 residues. Trimming stripped 6 bases from V and 0 bases from J, with 10 bases between. CDR3 sequence reads: CASRASGSTDTQYF. Here the CDR3 DNA reads TGTGCCAGTAGGGCAAGCGGGAGCACAGATACGCAGTATTTT.